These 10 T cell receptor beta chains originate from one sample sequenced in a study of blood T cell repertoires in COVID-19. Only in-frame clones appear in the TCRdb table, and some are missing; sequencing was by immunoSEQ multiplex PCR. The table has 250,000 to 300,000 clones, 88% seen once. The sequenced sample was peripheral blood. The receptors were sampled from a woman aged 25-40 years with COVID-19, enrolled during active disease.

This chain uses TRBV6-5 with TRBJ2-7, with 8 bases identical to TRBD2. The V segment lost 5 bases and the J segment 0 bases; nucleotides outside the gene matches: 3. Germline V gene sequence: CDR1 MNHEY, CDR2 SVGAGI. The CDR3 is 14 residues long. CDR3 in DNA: TGTGCCAGCAGTCGGGGGGGGACCTCCTACGAGCAGTACTTC. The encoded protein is CASSRGGTSYEQYF.

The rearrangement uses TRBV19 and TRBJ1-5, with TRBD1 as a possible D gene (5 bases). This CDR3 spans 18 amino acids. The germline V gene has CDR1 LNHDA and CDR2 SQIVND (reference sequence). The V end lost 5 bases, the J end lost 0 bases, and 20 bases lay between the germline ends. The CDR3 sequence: CASSPRQSHTYSNQPQHF. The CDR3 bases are TGTGCCAGTAGTCCCCGACAGAGTCACACTTATAGCAATCAGCCCCAGCATTTT.

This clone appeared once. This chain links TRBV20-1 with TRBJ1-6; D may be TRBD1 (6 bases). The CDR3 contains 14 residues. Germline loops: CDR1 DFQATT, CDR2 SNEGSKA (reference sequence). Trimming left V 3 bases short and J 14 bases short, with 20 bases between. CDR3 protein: CSASRDTRITSLHF. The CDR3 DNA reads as TGCAGTGCTAGTCGGGACACCCGAATAACCTCCCTCCACTTT.

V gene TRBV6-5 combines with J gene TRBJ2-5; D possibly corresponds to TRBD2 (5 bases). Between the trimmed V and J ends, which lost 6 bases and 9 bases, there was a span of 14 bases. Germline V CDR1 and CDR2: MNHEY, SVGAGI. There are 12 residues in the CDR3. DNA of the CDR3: TGTGCCAGCAGAGACTACCTTAGAGCCCAGTACTTC. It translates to CASRDYLRAQYF.

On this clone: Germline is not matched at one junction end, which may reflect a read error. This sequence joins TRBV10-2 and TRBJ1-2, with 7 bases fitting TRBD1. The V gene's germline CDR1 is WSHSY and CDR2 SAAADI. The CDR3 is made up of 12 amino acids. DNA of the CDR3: TGCGCCAGCAGTGAATCCGACAGGGCTCGCGCCTTC. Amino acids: CASSESDRARAF.

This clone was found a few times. The CDR3 DNA reads TGTGCCAGCACCCCCTCCGGAGGGAGGGAAGCTTTCTTT. This gives the protein CASTPSGGREAFF. This chain connects TRBV12-3 or TRBV12-4 to TRBJ1-1; D not resolved. The CDR3 consists of 13 residues. Trimming shortened V by 7 bases and J by 8 bases, and 17 bases separated the two germline ends.

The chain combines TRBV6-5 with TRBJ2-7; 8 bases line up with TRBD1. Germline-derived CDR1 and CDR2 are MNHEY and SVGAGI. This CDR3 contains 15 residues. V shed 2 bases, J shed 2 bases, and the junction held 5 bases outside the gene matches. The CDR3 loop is CASSYADRVTYEQYF. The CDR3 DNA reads TGTGCCAGCAGTTACGCGGACAGGGTGACCTACGAGCAGTACTTC.

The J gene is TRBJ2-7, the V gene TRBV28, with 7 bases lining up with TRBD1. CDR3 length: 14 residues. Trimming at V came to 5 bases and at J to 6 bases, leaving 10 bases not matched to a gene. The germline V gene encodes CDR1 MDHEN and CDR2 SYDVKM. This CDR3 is CASSVGRGPGEQYF. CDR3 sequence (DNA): TGTGCCAGCAGTGTTGGTAGGGGGCCGGGCGAGCAGTACTTC.

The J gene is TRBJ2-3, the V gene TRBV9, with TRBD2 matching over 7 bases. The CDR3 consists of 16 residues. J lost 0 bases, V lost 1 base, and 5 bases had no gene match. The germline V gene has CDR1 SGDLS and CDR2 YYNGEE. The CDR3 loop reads CASSVTLAASTDTQYF. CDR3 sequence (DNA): TGTGCCAGCAGCGTAACCCTAGCGGCAAGCACAGATACGCAGTATTTT.

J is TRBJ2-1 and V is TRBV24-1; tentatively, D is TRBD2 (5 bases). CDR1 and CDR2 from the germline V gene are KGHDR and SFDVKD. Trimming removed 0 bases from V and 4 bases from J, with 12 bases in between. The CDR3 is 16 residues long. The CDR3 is CATSDLSEAEYNEQFF. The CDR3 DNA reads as TGTGCCACCAGTGATTTGTCGGAGGCCGAATACAATGAGCAGTTCTTC.